This TCR beta chain comes out of a study of T cells after posttransplantation cyclophosphamide. Comments on this clone: No antigen is known for it.

Sequencing used immunoSEQ multiplex PCR; TCRdb keeps in-frame clones, though not all of them. The sample includes 6,000 to 7,500 clones, around nine tenths of them seen just once. Germline V lookup: CDR1 MDHEN, CDR2 SYDVKM. This CDR3 is built from 14 residues. V dropped 4 bases and J dropped 5 bases, with 14 bases sitting between them. A marrow graft followed busulfan-fludarabine conditioning, with cyclophosphamide on days +3 and +4. Overall study results and limits: Later post-transplant blood repertoires were often dominated by donor CD8+ memory clones.

This TCR came from a male patient over 55 who received an allogeneic stem cell transplant from a related donor and was CMV-positive. Some T cells may arise from the graft donor. Sequencing was performed on CD8+ T cells sorted from blood, taken after allogeneic stem cell transplant with posttransplant cyclophosphamide. The chain uses TRBV28 and TRBJ2-5, with D perhaps matching TRBD2 (6 bases). The CDR3 bases are TGTGCCAGCAGTTCGGGACTCCGTCGGGAGACCCAGTACTTC. Protein sequence: CASSSGLRRETQYF.